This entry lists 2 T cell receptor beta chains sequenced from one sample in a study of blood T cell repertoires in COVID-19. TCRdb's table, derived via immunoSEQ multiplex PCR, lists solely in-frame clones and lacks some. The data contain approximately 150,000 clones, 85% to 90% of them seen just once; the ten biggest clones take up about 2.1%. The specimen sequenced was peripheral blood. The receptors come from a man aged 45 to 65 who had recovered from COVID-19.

CDR3 residues: CASSPVGLRNEQFF. In DNA form, the CDR3 reads TGTGCCAGCTCACCGGTGGGCCTACGTAATGAGCAGTTCTTC. This sequence joins TRBV18 and TRBJ2-1; D remains ambiguous. Germline CDR1 is KGHSH and CDR2 is LQKENI. Deletions cut 3 bases from V and 7 bases from J, with 13 bases between. The CDR3 spans 14 residues.

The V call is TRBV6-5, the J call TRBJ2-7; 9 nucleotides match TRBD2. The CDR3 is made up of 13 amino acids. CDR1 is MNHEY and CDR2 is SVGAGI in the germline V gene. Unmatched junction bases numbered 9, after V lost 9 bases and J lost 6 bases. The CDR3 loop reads CASRREGLSEQYF. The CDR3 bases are TGTGCCAGTAGGCGGGAGGGCTTATCCGAGCAGTACTTC.